Below, 21 T cell receptor beta chains from the same sample are listed, as sequenced in a study of PD-L1 blockade in urothelial cancer. Some clones are missing from TCRdb's copy, which holds only in-frame ones; the method was immunoSEQ multiplex PCR. The top ten clones hold over 12% of a sample with about 43,000 clones, roughly four fifths of them seen once. Sample time point: peripheral blood 6 weeks after treatment start. Sequences were derived from PBMCs, sampled around atezolizumab (anti-PD-L1) treatment. The receptors derive from a man between 60 and 70 years old with urothelial cancer.

This clone came up a few times. The chain joins TRBV6-6 to TRBJ2-2; possible D gene TRBD1, 6 bases. CDR1 is MNHNY, CDR2 SVGAGI, per germline (reference sequence). Trimming removed 6 bases from V and 1 base from J, with 9 bases in between. CDR3 length: 14 amino acids. CDR3 coding DNA: TGTGCCAGCAGGGACAGCCTGAACACCGGGGAGCTGTTTTTT. This codes for CASRDSLNTGELFF.

The chain uses TRBV5-1 and TRBJ2-7; 8 bases line up with TRBD2. V lost 7 bases and J lost 4; bases outside the gene matches: 10. Germline V gene lookup returns CDR1 SGHRS and CDR2 YFSETQ. The CDR3 contains 14 residues. In DNA, the CDR3 is TGCGCCAGCGCGAGGCGGGGGGCCATGTACGAGCAGTACTTC. This translates into CASARRGAMYEQYF.

The rearrangement joins TRBV30 to TRBJ2-5; the D gene is possibly TRBD2 (5 bases). V lost 2 bases and J lost 2, with 12 bases in between. The CDR3 length is 14 residues. Germline CDR1 GTSNPN, CDR2 SVGIG (reference sequence). CDR3 region: CAWSQRRAQETQYF. The CDR3 DNA reads as TGTGCCTGGAGTCAGCGGCGGGCTCAAGAGACCCAGTACTTC.

The V gene is TRBV6-1, the J gene TRBJ1-6; a possible D gene is TRBD1 (5 bases). The CDR3 length is 15 residues. With 2 bases removed from V and 7 bases from J, the gap between germline ends came to 12 bases. Looked up from germline, CDR1 is MNHNS and CDR2 is SASEGT. The CDR3 sequence is CASSEIEQGNSPLHF. The DNA for the CDR3 is TGTGCCAGCAGTGAAATTGAGCAGGGCAATTCACCCCTCCACTTT.

The chain links TRBV27 to TRBJ2-7; 7 nucleotides agree with TRBD1. The CDR3 extends over 15 amino acids. From germline, CDR1 is MNHEY and CDR2 SMNVEV (reference sequence). The V gene end was trimmed by 2 bases and the J gene end by 2 bases; junction bases not matched to a gene: 6. CDR3 in amino acids: CASSLIPTGAYEQYF. The CDR3 coding sequence is TGTGCCAGCAGTTTAATCCCCACAGGGGCCTACGAGCAGTACTTC.

The chain carries TRBV11-2 and TRBJ2-5, with 7 bases fitting TRBD2. The J segment lost 8 bases and the V segment lost 5 bases, leaving 14 bases of the junction unmatched. The CDR3 covers 15 residues. Germline CDR1 SGHAT, CDR2 FQNNGV. This chain's CDR3 is CASSLPAGITKTQYF. DNA of the CDR3: TGTGCCAGCAGCCTGCCAGCGGGGATTACTAAAACCCAGTACTTC.

The V call is TRBV5-1, the J call TRBJ2-7, with D possibly TRBD2 on 6 matching bases. V was clipped by 0 bases and J by 5 bases, with 9 bases between them. Germline V gene sequence: CDR1 SGHRS, CDR2 YFSETQ. This CDR3 is 13 amino acids long. CDR3 nucleotide sequence: TGCGCCAGCAGCTTGGGCTGGGAGGACGAGCAGTACTTC. Its translation is CASSLGWEDEQYF.

Concerning this clone itself: At one of its ends the junction is not consistent with the germline gene, which may arise from a read error. The rearrangement joins TRBV7-7 to TRBJ2-5; 9 positions agree with TRBD1. Germline CDR1 is SSHAT and CDR2 is FNYEAQ (reference sequence). This CDR3 region has 17 residues. CDR3 loop: CASSFSGTGSEQETQYF. In DNA form, the CDR3 reads TGTGCTAGCAGCTTCTCCGGGACAGGGTCCGAACAAGAGACCCAGTACTTC.

This chain links TRBV5-6 with TRBJ1-6, with TRBD1 as a possible D gene (5 bases). V was cut by 1 base and J by 9 bases, with 20 bases left in between. The CDR3 spans 17 residues. Looked up from germline, CDR1 is SGHDT and CDR2 is YYEEEE. The CDR3 nucleotides are TGTGCCAGCAGCTTGTACGTGGGCTTCCCGGGGGGTTCACCCCTCCACTTT. Its translation is CASSLYVGFPGGSPLHF.

This sequence joins TRBV9 and TRBJ2-7, with 9 bases lining up with TRBD1. J lost 1 base, V lost 4 bases, and 3 bases had no gene match. The CDR3 covers 14 residues. From germline, CDR1 is SGDLS and CDR2 YYNGEE. This chain's CDR3 is CASSLGTGSYEQYF. The CDR3 DNA follows: TGTGCCAGCAGCCTGGGGACAGGGTCCTACGAGCAGTACTTC. Combining the CDR3 with reference TRBV9 and TRBJ2-7 gives the whole variable domain DSGVTQTPKHLITATGQRVTLRCSPRSGDLSVYWYQQSLDQGLQFLIQYYNGEERAKGNILERFSAQQFPDLHSELNLSSLELGDSALYFCASSLGTGSYEQYFGPGTRLTVT.

The sample holds one count of this clone. This chain joins TRBV14 and TRBJ1-2, with 7 bases aligning to TRBD1. Germline CDR1 reads SGHDN; CDR2 reads FVKESK. Germline trimming cut 6 bases from V and 5 bases from J; bases unmatched to any gene: 9. The CDR3 covers 14 residues. CDR3: CASRPTGVQYGYTF. CDR3 in DNA: TGTGCCAGCAGACCTACAGGGGTTCAGTATGGCTACACCTTC.

The chain carries TRBV7-2 and TRBJ2-3; 12 nucleotides agree with TRBD2. V was clipped by 5 bases and J by 1 base; unmatched bases: 4. CDR3 size: 16 residues. The germline gives CDR1 SGHTA, CDR2 FQGNSA. CDR3 loop: CASSPRTSGGTDTQYF. The CDR3 bases are TGTGCCAGCAGCCCCCGGACTAGCGGGGGCACAGATACGCAGTATTTT.

The chain joins TRBV2 to TRBJ2-5, with D hard to call. CDR1 and CDR2 from the germline V gene are SNHLY and FYNNEI. The germline V and J ends were trimmed by 7 bases and 0 bases, with 12 bases remaining between them. The length of the CDR3 is 14 residues. The CDR3 spells CASTESSNQETQYF. As DNA, the CDR3 is TGTGCCAGCACCGAAAGCTCAAACCAAGAGACCCAGTACTTC. Combining the CDR3 with reference TRBV2 and TRBJ2-5 gives the whole variable domain EPEVTQTPSHQVTQMGQEVILRCVPISNHLYFYWYRQILGQKVEFLVSFYNNEISEKSEIFDDQFSVERPDGSNFTLKIRSTKLEDSAMYFCASTESSNQETQYFGPGTRLLVL.

This rearrangement joins TRBV10-2 to TRBJ2-7; D is perhaps TRBD1 (5 bases). Per the germline V gene, CDR1 is WSHSY and CDR2 is SAAADI. Trimming shortened V by 0 bases and J by 3 bases, and 15 bases separated the two germline ends. The CDR3 length is 16 residues. CDR3 loop: CASSESKFGQNYEQYF. The CDR3 DNA is TGCGCCAGCAGTGAGTCGAAGTTCGGACAAAACTACGAGCAGTACTTC.

There are a few counts of this clone. The chain uses TRBV11-3 and TRBJ2-3; perhaps TRBD2 as D (7 bases). This CDR3 has 15 amino acids. Trimming removed 5 bases at V and 6 bases at J, with 18 bases between. Germline-derived CDR1 and CDR2 are SGHNT and YENEEA. CDR3 DNA sequence: TGTGCCAGCAGCCCTTTGGCGGGGGCTATGGATACGCAGTATTTT. This sequence encodes CASSPLAGAMDTQYF.

The chain is built from TRBV6-6 and TRBJ2-1, with D perhaps matching TRBD2 (7 bases). The CDR3 is 13 residues long. The V gene lost 10 bases and the J gene lost 6 bases, with 16 bases spanning the gap. The germline gives CDR1 MNHNY, CDR2 SVGAGI (reference sequence). CDR3 amino acids: CAIKGGAGNEQFF. CDR3 nucleotides: TGTGCCATCAAGGGGGGGGCAGGCAATGAGCAGTTCTTC.

This chain links TRBV12-2 with TRBJ2-2; the table's TRBD2 call for D was not verified on the DNA. TRBV12-2 is deemed a pseudogene. The CDR3 is 20 amino acids. CDR3 DNA sequence: TGTGCAAGTCGTTATAGTCGGCCGGGACTACCCATCGGCAGCACCGGGGAGCTGTTTTTT. This translates into CASRYSRPGLPIGSTGELFF.

J is TRBJ1-1 and V is TRBV7-2; 7 bases align to TRBD1. The CDR3 runs to 14 residues. J gave up 4 bases and V 5 bases, and 7 bases lay outside the gene matches. In germline, CDR1 is SGHTA, CDR2 FQGNSA. This CDR3 is CASSPRTGRTEAFF. CDR3 sequence (DNA): TGTGCCAGCAGCCCGCGGACAGGACGCACTGAAGCTTTCTTT.

The chain couples TRBV2 to TRBJ1-1; a possible D gene is TRBD1 (5 bases). This CDR3 is built from 14 residues. The V and J ends lost 6 bases and 0 bases respectively, with 11 bases between them. Germline CDR1 SNHLY, CDR2 FYNNEI. The CDR3 DNA follows: TGTGCCAGCAGGGGAGGGGTTATGAACACTGAAGCTTTCTTT. Its protein product is CASRGGVMNTEAFF.

V is TRBV6-6 and J is TRBJ1-2; D perhaps matches TRBD1 (6 bases). There are 14 residues in the CDR3. V shed 8 bases and J shed 4 bases, with 17 bases lying between them. Germline V gene data show CDR1 as MNHNY and CDR2 as SVGAGI (reference sequence). The CDR3 DNA follows: TGTGCCAGCGGATTACGGACAGAATCCTATGGCTACACCTTC. Protein product: CASGLRTESYGYTF.

V and J are TRBV5-1 and TRBJ2-5, with TRBD2 identical over 11 bases. Germline CDR1 is SGHRS and CDR2 is YFSETQ. The CDR3 runs to 16 residues. V was clipped by 4 bases and J by 3 bases; unmatched bases: 8. The CDR3 protein is CASSLHSGGAEETQYF. As DNA, the CDR3 is TGCGCCAGCAGCCTCCATAGCGGGGGGGCCGAAGAGACCCAGTACTTC.